Listed below are T cell receptor beta chains from one sample, sequenced in a study of T-cell memory formation after mild COVID-19. TCRdb used MiXCR to reprocess the 5' RACE reads, holding one entry per CDR3 protein. Of tens of thousands of distinct CDR3 sequences in the sample, approximately 9% were seen once. Sequences were obtained from PBMCs or a T cell subset sorted from them (not recorded which). The receptor set was obtained from a man younger than 35 who had mild COVID-19 (a few samples of this study predate the infection). Cell type and time point are not known. The conserved cysteine and the conserved F or W are not part of the CDR3 here.

TRBJ1-2 | TRBV12-3/TRBV12-4 | ASWLGGANYGYT
TRBJ2-3 | TRBV6-5 | ASSYLRGGRDTQY
TRBJ2-3 | TRBV29-1 | SLQGGQGGTDTQY
TRBJ2-1 | TRBV11-1 | ASSFGGDWRNEQF
TRBJ1-1 | TRBV5-1 | ASSEDQGARAF
TRBJ2-2 | TRBV7-2 | ASSFQANTGELF
TRBJ1-1 | TRBV9 | ASSPDRVGAF
TRBJ1-6 | TRBV6-2/TRBV6-3 | ASTLGQSASPLH
TRBJ1-6 | TRBV6-6 | ASSYFQLNNSPLH
TRBJ2-5 | TRBV2 | ASSVDQQETQY
TRBJ1-5 | TRBV20-1 | SATGVFLGAQPQH
TRBJ2-5 | TRBV5-1 | ASSLEGGETQY
TRBJ2-2 | TRBV6-6 | ASSYPSGTANTGELF
TRBJ1-2 | TRBV6-5 | ASSSGGGRGYGYT
TRBJ2-6 | TRBV4-1 | ASSQDRAQGGAGANVLT
TRBJ2-5 | TRBV4-2 | ASSQTSGGVQETQY
TRBJ2-2 | TRBV5-1 | ASSREGSRDRGELF
TRBJ1-1 | TRBV7-2 | ASSISSGGGAYTEAF
TRBJ2-3 | TRBV4-1 | ASSQDEGGRTQY
TRBJ2-1 | TRBV12-3/TRBV12-4 | ASSPASYNEQF
TRBJ2-2 | TRBV4-1 | ASSRTGGAGELF
TRBJ2-5 | TRBV7-8 | ASSLGPAGETQY
TRBJ2-1 | TRBV7-3 | ASSPTGNAGAREQF
TRBJ2-5 | TRBV6-5 | ASSRTGETQY
TRBJ1-5 | TRBV20-1 | SARRQVGNQPQH
TRBJ2-3 | TRBV6-5 | ASSYEGGITDTQY
TRBJ2-1 | TRBV29-1 | SVASGPKEQF
TRBJ2-5 | TRBV7-2 | ASSLVGGGKQETQY
TRBJ2-5 | TRBV7-7 | ASSAYTSETQY
TRBJ2-3 | TRBV4-3 | ASSQGDSTDTQY
TRBJ2-3 | TRBV5-1 | ASSFQRMGTDTQY
TRBJ1-1 | TRBV18 | ASSLSDRAGTEAF
TRBJ2-1 | TRBV7-6 | ASSPLAGGQFNEQF